This T cell receptor beta chain was documented in a study of blood T cell repertoires in COVID-19. Study summary: There were acute and convalescent COVID-19 samples, and they came from the United States, Italy and Spain.

CDR3 length: 12 amino acids. CDR1 is SEHNR and CDR2 is FQNEAQ in the germline V gene (reference sequence). The V gene lost 4 bases and the J gene lost 4 bases, with 5 bases spanning the gap. TCRdb's table, derived via immunoSEQ multiplex PCR, lists solely in-frame clones and lacks some. The table shows fewer than 200,000 clones, with 65% to 85% occurring only once. Recruitment covered 25 or so US areas and drew participants whose ages spanned roughly 18 to 90 years. Sequences were obtained from PBMCs or T cells enriched from blood (not recorded which). This clonotype was sampled from a woman in her 40s with acute COVID-19. The V and J genes are TRBV7-9 and TRBJ1-5; D gene unclear. CDR3 DNA sequence: TGTGCCAGCAGCTCCCTAAATCAGCCCCAGCATTTT. Translation: CASSSLNQPQHF.